This TCR beta chain was sequenced for a study of tumor-infiltrating lymphocytes in primary liver carcinoma. This clonotype came up once. What it recognizes is unknown. Mismatch with germline at one junction end may stem from a read error. Researchers drew blood RNA from unsorted whole blood and extracted germline DNA as well. Germline-derived CDR1 and CDR2 are SGHNT and YENEEA. CDR3 length: 15 amino acids. The study's findings and limits: Compared with tumor region pairs, tumor-adjacent and tumor-blood pairs overlapped less.

The authors made TCR beta cDNA from approximately 500 ng total RNA with a constant-region primer. Each TCR beta library was derived from three nested multiplex PCR rounds that employed slightly modified ARM-PCR. TRBV1-TRBV30 forward primers paired with a C-beta reverse primer were used in the first two PCR rounds, which ran approximately 11 cycles each. One entry per CDR3 protein results from TCRdb running MiXCR on the multiplex PCR reads. The top ten clones hold 15% to 20% of a sample with a few hundred thousand distinct CDR3 sequences, roughly 60% of them seen once. The sequenced sample was peripheral blood. The chain combines TRBV11-3 with TRBJ2-5; D tentatively reads TRBD1 or TRBD2 (5 bases each). This sequence was found in a woman in her twenties or thirties with primary liver carcinoma and hepatitis B virus infection. The DNA for the CDR3 is TGTGCCAGCAGCTCCCTAGCTACCTCTTTCGGGACCCAATACTTC. Its translation is CASSSLATSFGTQYF. The full variable domain, rest sourced from reference TRBV11-3 and TRBJ2-5, is EAGVVQSPRYKIIEKKQPVAFWCNPISGHNTLYWYLQNLGQGPELLIRYENEEAVDDSQLPKDRFSAERLKGVDSTLKIQPAELGDSAVYLCASSSLATSFGTQYFGPGTRLLVL.